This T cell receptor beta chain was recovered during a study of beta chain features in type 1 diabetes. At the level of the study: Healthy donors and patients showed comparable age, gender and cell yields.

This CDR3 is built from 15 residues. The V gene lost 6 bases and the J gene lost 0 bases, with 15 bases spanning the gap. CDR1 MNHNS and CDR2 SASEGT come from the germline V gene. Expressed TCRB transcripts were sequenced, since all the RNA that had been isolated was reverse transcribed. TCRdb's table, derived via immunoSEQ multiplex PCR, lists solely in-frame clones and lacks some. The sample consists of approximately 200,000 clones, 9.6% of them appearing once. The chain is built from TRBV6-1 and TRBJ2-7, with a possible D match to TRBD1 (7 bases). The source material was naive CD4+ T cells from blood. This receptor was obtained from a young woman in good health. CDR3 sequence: CASRKAGQSSYEQYF. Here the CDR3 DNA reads TGTGCCAGCAGGAAGGCGGGACAGAGCTCCTACGAGCAGTACTTC.